This T cell receptor beta chain emerged from a study of neoadjuvant anti-PD-1 for oral cavity cancer. Study-level background: Most patients had three to four biweekly doses of 3 mg/kg nivolumab before resection. Around day 43, patients without progression received a fourth nivolumab dose before surgery. Study outcomes and limitations: Non-responders to neoadjuvant nivolumab had significantly more clonal PBMC T cells than responders.

This clone was seen a handful of times. Antigen: not known. Clones were read by immunoSEQ multiplex PCR, and TCRdb kept only the in-frame ones, dropping some. The data show 7,000 to 8,000 clones, 67% seen once. Indicated time point: after neoadjuvant nivolumab, at surgical resection. These oral cavity squamous cell carcinomas were HPV-negative and locally advanced. Between the trimmed V and J ends, which lost 0 bases and 3 bases, there was a span of 12 bases. The CDR3 has 16 residues. CDR1 SGDLS and CDR2 YYNGEE come from the germline V gene. The sequencing used PBMCs, collected after nivolumab (anti-PD-1) treatment. The receptor comes from a person between 40 and 85 years old with oral cavity squamous cell carcinoma. The rearrangement links TRBV9 to TRBJ2-2; D gene ambiguous. The CDR3, as DNA: TGTGCCAGCAGCGTAGACCCGTTTAGGGACACCGGGGAGCTGTTTTTT. Translating gives CASSVDPFRDTGELFF. Full variable domain (rest looked up from reference TRBV9 and TRBJ2-2): DSGVTQTPKHLITATGQRVTLRCSPRSGDLSVYWYQQSLDQGLQFLIQYYNGEERAKGNILERFSAQQFPDLHSELNLSSLELGDSALYFCASSVDPFRDTGELFFGEGSRLTVL.